Each of the 8 T cell receptor beta chains below was sequenced from the same sample in a study of cytomegalovirus exposure and HLA in healthy donors. The PCR had 60 Vbeta and 13 Jbeta primers. The table came from immunoSEQ multiplex PCR; TCRdb's copy has only in-frame clones and leaves some out. Here the sample spans about 160,000 clones, around 84% being singletons. The specimen was PBMCs. The source is a male donor in good health and CMV-seropositive.

The CDR3 is CASSTGGTLNTEAFF. The CDR3 DNA reads TGTGCCAGCAGCACAGGAGGGACCTTGAACACTGAAGCTTTCTTT. The J gene is TRBJ1-1, the V gene TRBV13; D is perhaps TRBD1 (5 bases). The germline V gene has CDR1 PRHDT and CDR2 FYEKMQ (reference sequence). The germline V and J ends were trimmed by 5 bases and 0 bases, with 13 bases remaining between them. The CDR3 covers 15 residues.

The V call is TRBV9, the J call TRBJ1-3; 8 bases align to TRBD1. V was pared by 2 bases and J by 0 bases, with 7 bases of the junction left unmatched. Germline CDR1 and CDR2: SGDLS and YYNGEE. The CDR3 is 17 amino acids. The CDR3 region has the DNA TGTGCCAGCAGCGTGGGACAGGCTCGAGTCTCTGGAAACACCATATATTTT. This gives the protein CASSVGQARVSGNTIYF.

This clone was detected a few times. This rearrangement joins TRBV7-9 to TRBJ2-7; D is perhaps TRBD2 (6 bases). The germline gives CDR1 SEHNR, CDR2 FQNEAQ (reference sequence). V was cut by 2 bases and J by 3 bases, with 11 bases left in between. CDR3 length: 14 amino acids. In DNA form, the CDR3 reads TGTGCCAGCAGCTTATCTCGGGGGTTCTACGAGCAGTACTTC. Encoded protein: CASSLSRGFYEQYF.

The chain uses TRBV7-2 and TRBJ1-2; tentative D call: TRBD1 (5 bases). The CDR3 extends over 17 amino acids. Germline CDR1 SGHTA, CDR2 FQGNSA. Trimming pared 5 bases from V and 5 bases from J, leaving 24 bases between. The CDR3 sequence is CASSESTPATGGYGYTF. CDR3 DNA sequence: TGTGCCAGCAGCGAAAGTACCCCGGCGACGGGGGGTTATGGCTACACCTTC.

This rearrangement joins TRBV18 to TRBJ2-7, with D tentatively TRBD1 (5 bases). The CDR3 extends over 13 amino acids. Trimming stripped 2 bases from V and 9 bases from J, with 14 bases between. CDR1 KGHSH and CDR2 LQKENI come from the germline V gene. CDR3 region: CASSPSLRDTQYF. The CDR3 nucleotides read TGTGCCAGCTCACCAAGTCTCAGGGATACGCAGTACTTC.

This chain joins TRBV12-5 and TRBJ2-3; TRBD2 matches 9 bases. CDR3 size: 17 residues. J was trimmed by 2 bases and V by 7 bases; bases with no gene match: 13. Germline V CDR1 and CDR2: LGHNT, FRNRAP. CDR3 nucleotides: TGTGCTAGTGCCCGGGGGGGAGCGGGGGGCCCCACAGATACGCAGTATTTT. Translating gives CASARGGAGGPTDTQYF.

This chain links TRBV6-5 with TRBJ1-1, with TRBD1 identical over 9 bases. J gave up 6 bases and V 0 bases, and 8 bases lay outside the gene matches. Germline V gene lookup returns CDR1 MNHEY and CDR2 SVGAGI. This CDR3 is built from 16 residues. CDR3 in amino acids: CASSYSILDRGAEAFF. CDR3 nucleotides: TGTGCCAGCAGTTACTCGATCTTGGACAGGGGCGCTGAAGCTTTCTTT.

In nucleotides, the CDR3 is TGTGCCAGCTCTAAGGGGCTAGCGGGGAACGAGCAGTACTTC. Its protein is CASSKGLAGNEQYF. This sequence joins TRBV18 and TRBJ2-7, with TRBD2 matching over 9 bases. Trimming cost V 6 bases and J 5 bases; bases outside gene matches: 8. Germline assignment: CDR1 KGHSH and CDR2 LQKENI. This CDR3 has 14 residues.